These 30 T cell receptor beta chains share one sample of origin, sequenced in a study of cytomegalovirus exposure and HLA in healthy donors. Primers for the PCR totalled 60 Vbeta and 13 Jbeta. Using immunoSEQ multiplex PCR, the repertoire was profiled, and TCRdb retains in-frame clones only, with some absent. There are fewer than 250,000 clones in the sample; around 80% occur only once, and 1.5% to 2% lies in the top ten. Sequenced material: PBMCs. These receptors all come from a man in his late teens or twenties in good health and CMV-seronegative.

The V and J genes are TRBV2 and TRBJ2-1; possibly TRBD2 for D (6 bases). Trimming pared 11 bases from V and 10 bases from J, leaving 12 bases between. Germline CDR1 and CDR2: SNHLY and FYNNEI. This CDR3 has 10 residues. DNA of the CDR3: TGTGCCGCCGGGGGTTACGAGCAGTTCTTC. It is translated as CAAGGYEQFF.

The genes are TRBV5-1 and TRBJ1-2; 8 positions match TRBD1. Germline V lookup: CDR1 SGHRS, CDR2 YFSETQ. With V trimmed by 1 base and J by 8 bases, 10 bases remained unmatched. The CDR3 extends over 15 amino acids. The DNA for the CDR3 is TGCGCCAGCAGCTTGTCTTTGGGCAGGGGGCAGGGCTACACCTTC. It encodes CASSLSLGRGQGYTF.

This clone turned up a few times. The rearrangement joins TRBV5-1 to TRBJ2-2, with D maybe TRBD1 (6 bases). Germline lookup yields CDR1 SGHRS and CDR2 YFSETQ. V lost 1 base, J lost 6 bases, and 19 bases lay in between. This CDR3 region has 17 residues. The CDR3 DNA is TGCGCCAGCAGCTTGATAGTAGCAGGGGTAGTTCCCGGGGAGCTGTTTTTT. Its translation is CASSLIVAGVVPGELFF.

The chain combines TRBV25-1 with TRBJ1-4; D call uncertain. Germline CDR1 is MGHDK and CDR2 is SYGVNS. The V and J ends lost 2 bases and 0 bases respectively, with 16 bases between them. The CDR3 sequence is 18 residues long. The CDR3 protein is CASSENFEALTTNEKLFF. CDR3 bases: TGTGCCAGCAGTGAAAACTTTGAGGCTTTAACAACTAATGAAAAACTGTTTTTT.

The CDR3 loop is CASTTGAVLGYTF. CDR3 nucleotides: TGTGCCAGCACCACCGGAGCAGTGTTAGGCTACACCTTC. This chain joins TRBV6-5 and TRBJ1-2; D ambiguous. In germline, CDR1 is MNHEY, CDR2 SVGAGI. Deletions cut 7 bases from V and 8 bases from J, with 17 bases between. CDR3 size: 13 residues.

J is TRBJ2-1 and V is TRBV4-3, with 12 bases fitting TRBD2. V shed 3 bases and J 5 bases; nucleotides not matched to a gene: 14. CDR3 length: 19 amino acids. Per the germline V gene, CDR1 is LGHNA and CDR2 is YSLEER. The CDR3 bases are TGCGCCAGCAGCCAGGTGACCGCCACACTAGCGGGGGGCCACAATGAGCAGTTCTTC. Translation: CASSQVTATLAGGHNEQFF.

This sequence joins TRBV5-1 and TRBJ1-4; 10 nucleotides agree with TRBD1. The CDR3 totals 14 residues. V gave up 3 bases and J gave up 8 bases; unmatched junction bases: 4. Germline assignment: CDR1 SGHRS and CDR2 YFSETQ. The CDR3 protein is CASSSGTGDEKLFF. Written as DNA, the CDR3 is TGCGCCAGCAGCTCCGGGACAGGGGACGAAAAACTGTTTTTT.

This clone appeared a few times. The rearrangement joins TRBV25-1 to TRBJ2-2; tentative D call: TRBD1 (6 bases). This CDR3 is built from 17 residues. Germline CDR1 and CDR2: MGHDK and SYGVNS. Between the trimmed V and J ends, which lost 2 bases and 0 bases, there was a span of 13 bases. For the CDR3, the DNA is TGTGCCAGCAGTGAAGTGTGGGGGACAACGAACACCGGGGAGCTGTTTTTT. Translating it yields CASSEVWGTTNTGELFF.

The rearrangement uses TRBV28 and TRBJ1-1, with 12 bases identical to TRBD1. The V and J ends lost 6 bases and 3 bases, in that order; junction bases with no gene match: 11. CDR3 length: 17 amino acids. Germline V gene data show CDR1 as MDHEN and CDR2 as SYDVKM. CDR3 nucleotide sequence: TGTGCCAGCAGCACCGGGACAGGGGGCGGTGGGTACACTGAAGCTTTCTTT. Amino acid sequence: CASSTGTGGGGYTEAFF. The whole variable domain, remainder taken from reference TRBV28 and TRBJ1-1, is DVKVTQSSRYLVKRTGEKVFLECVQDMDHENMFWYRQDPGLGLRLIYFSYDVKMKEKGDIPEGYSVSREKKERFSLILESASTNQTSMYLCASSTGTGGGGYTEAFFGQGTRLTVV.

The chain couples TRBV9 to TRBJ2-3; D call uncertain. Germline CDR1 and CDR2: SGDLS and YYNGEE. V was shortened by 3 bases and J by 2 bases, with 7 bases between the two germline ends. There are 13 residues in the CDR3. The CDR3 protein is CASSGANTDTQYF. In DNA, the CDR3 is TGTGCCAGCAGCGGGGCTAACACAGATACGCAGTATTTT.

This clone has only one observation. This chain joins TRBV1 and TRBJ2-3; the table gives TRBD1 as D, unverified against the DNA. TRBV1 is deemed a pseudogene. This CDR3 comprises 16 residues. CDR3 protein: CTSSRTGGSSPDTQYF. For the CDR3, the DNA is TGCACCAGCAGCCGGACAGGGGGAAGCTCCCCCGATACGCAGTATTTT.

The CDR3 bases are TGTGCCAGCAGTTTACGGGGGAATCAGCCCCAGCATTTT. Amino acid sequence: CASSLRGNQPQHF. V usage is TRBV27 and J usage is TRBJ1-5; D is possibly TRBD1 (5 bases). V was shortened by 2 bases and J by 4 bases, with 6 bases between the two germline ends. CDR1 and CDR2 (germline): MNHEY, SMNVEV (reference sequence). This CDR3 contains 13 residues.

The chain uses TRBV5-6 and TRBJ2-2, with TRBD2 matching 9 bases. Germline values: CDR1 SGHDT, CDR2 YYEEEE. The CDR3 contains 17 residues. V shed 0 bases and J 0 bases; nucleotides not matched to a gene: 3. CDR3 region: CASSLGSGGTNTGELFF. Here the CDR3 DNA reads TGTGCCAGCAGCTTGGGTAGCGGGGGTACGAACACCGGGGAGCTGTTTTTT.

CDR3 loop: CASSSGQLNEKLFF. CDR3 DNA sequence: TGTGCCAGCAGTTCGGGACAGCTTAATGAAAAACTGTTTTTT. The V call is TRBV6-6, the J call TRBJ1-4; 7 bases align to TRBD1. CDR3 length equals 14 residues. The germline gives CDR1 MNHNY, CDR2 SVGAGI (reference sequence). After removal of 4 bases from V and 4 bases from J, the junction contained 3 bases not matched to a gene.

This clone was picked up a small number of times. The chain recombines TRBV23-1 with TRBJ1-5; D ambiguous. TRBV23-1 is marked as an open reading frame, function uncertain. Trimming took off 4 bases at V and 0 bases at J, with 10 bases between the two ends. The CDR3 sequence is 15 residues long. The CDR3 loop is CASSRGSFSNQPQHF. CDR3 in DNA: TGCGCCAGCAGTCGCGGGTCTTTTAGCAATCAGCCCCAGCATTTT.

Only a few counts were recorded for this clone. CDR3 in DNA: TGTGCCAGCAGCCTCGCAGGGGGCGCGGGAGATACGCAGTATTTT. Its protein is CASSLAGGAGDTQYF. J is TRBJ2-3 and V is TRBV7-8, with 8 bases that match TRBD1. The germline CDR1 and CDR2 sequences are SGHVS and FQNEAQ. This CDR3 is 15 amino acids long. V lost 5 bases, J lost 5 bases, and 9 bases stayed unmatched.

The CDR3 DNA is TGTGCCAGTAGTATCGACAGTCCCTACGAGCAGTACTTC. This encodes CASSIDSPYEQYF. The chain joins TRBV19 to TRBJ2-7, with a possible D match to TRBD1 (5 bases). V was cut by 3 bases and J by 2 bases, with 8 bases left in between. Germline CDR1 reads LNHDA; CDR2 reads SQIVND (reference sequence). CDR3 length equals 13 residues.

The rearrangement links TRBV29-1 to TRBJ2-7; 7 nucleotides align to TRBD1. CDR1 and CDR2 from the germline V gene are SQVTM and ANQGSEA. CDR3 length: 16 residues. The ends lost 5 bases at V and 0 bases at J; junction bases unmatched: 13. CDR3 protein: CSVIGQEISSSYEQYF. CDR3 DNA sequence: TGCAGCGTTATTGGACAGGAGATTTCGAGCTCCTACGAGCAGTACTTC.

This chain joins TRBV11-3 and TRBJ2-5; no reliable D call. The length of the CDR3 is 13 residues. Germline CDR1 and CDR2: SGHNT and YENEEA. Trimming took off 4 bases at V and 2 bases at J, with 8 bases between the two ends. The CDR3 sequence is CASSSTEQETQYF. The CDR3, as DNA: TGTGCCAGCAGCTCCACAGAACAAGAGACCCAGTACTTC.

V is TRBV5-1 and J is TRBJ2-1; 7 nucleotides match TRBD1. CDR1 SGHRS and CDR2 YFSETQ come from the germline V gene. Trimming took 4 bases from V and 0 from J; bases not matched to a gene: 13. There are 18 residues in the CDR3. The DNA of the CDR3 is TGCGCCAGCAGCCCCGGGACAGAGCGGACCAACTCCTACAATGAGCAGTTCTTC. Its protein product is CASSPGTERTNSYNEQFF. The complete variable domain, with remaining parts taken from reference TRBV5-1 and TRBJ2-1, reads KAGVTQTPRYLIKTRGQQVTLSCSPISGHRSVSWYQQTPGQGLQFLFEYFSETQRNKGNFPGRFSGRQFSNSRSEMNVSTLELGDSALYLCASSPGTERTNSYNEQFFGPGTRLTVL.

The table lists this clone with a count of one. The chain recombines TRBV7-9 with TRBJ2-1, with a weak D call TRBD2 (6 bases). The CDR3 is made up of 13 amino acids. Germline V lookup: CDR1 SEHNR, CDR2 FQNEAQ (reference sequence). Trimming stripped 4 bases from V and 8 bases from J, with 12 bases between. The CDR3 loop is CASSYGSGDEQFF. The CDR3 DNA reads TGTGCCAGCAGCTACGGGAGTGGGGATGAGCAGTTCTTC.

The V gene is TRBV27, the J gene TRBJ1-1, with D hard to call. V dropped 0 bases and J dropped 4 bases, with 15 bases sitting between them. The CDR3 length is 16 residues. Germline V gene lookup returns CDR1 MNHEY and CDR2 SMNVEV (reference sequence). The CDR3 nucleotides are TGTGCCAGCAGTTTATCCCACGGGGATTGGGGCACTGAAGCTTTCTTT. Its translation is CASSLSHGDWGTEAFF.

J is TRBJ2-5 and V is TRBV5-4, with D tentatively TRBD1 (6 bases). V lost 4 bases and J 5 bases, leaving 15 bases between the germline ends. CDR3 size: 14 residues. Germline-derived CDR1 and CDR2 are SGHNT and YYREEE (reference sequence). The CDR3 spells CASSPSGAGETQYF. The CDR3 DNA reads TGTGCCAGCAGCCCATCAGGGGCCGGGGAGACCCAGTACTTC.

V and J are TRBV4-1 and TRBJ1-2, with TRBD1 matching 10 bases. V lost 4 bases and J lost 7; bases outside the gene matches: 9. CDR1 is MGHRA and CDR2 is YSYEKL in the germline V gene. This CDR3 spans 15 amino acids. This CDR3 is CASSPGTGDFVGYTF. In nucleotides, the CDR3 is TGCGCCAGCAGCCCGGGGACAGGGGATTTTGTTGGCTACACCTTC.

The rearrangement uses TRBV7-8 and TRBJ2-5, with D perhaps TRBD2 (5 bases). V was clipped by 0 bases and J by 6 bases, with 17 bases between them. CDR1 is SGHVS and CDR2 is FQNEAQ in the germline V gene. The CDR3 has 16 amino acids. CDR3 region: CASSLARLALMKTQYF. The CDR3 DNA follows: TGTGCCAGCAGCTTAGCGCGCCTAGCCCTCATGAAGACCCAGTACTTC.

This clone was counted between two and nine times. The rearrangement joins TRBV27 to TRBJ1-1, with unresolved D. CDR1 MNHEY and CDR2 SMNVEV come from the germline V gene (reference sequence). V lost 0 bases and J 3 bases, leaving 5 bases between the germline ends. This CDR3 has 13 amino acids. CDR3 sequence (DNA): TGTGCCAGCAGTTTATCGAGGGACACTGAAGCTTTCTTT. This gives the protein CASSLSRDTEAFF.

This chain connects TRBV19 to TRBJ2-7; a possible D gene is TRBD1 (5 bases). Trimming shortened V by 3 bases and J by 3 bases, and 9 bases separated the two germline ends. Germline lookup yields CDR1 LNHDA and CDR2 SQIVND (reference sequence). The CDR3 totals 13 residues. In DNA form, the CDR3 reads TGTGCCAGTAGTATCCGCAGGGACTACGAGCAGTACTTC. Protein product: CASSIRRDYEQYF.

The rearrangement links TRBV30 to TRBJ1-3; D unresolved. This CDR3 is built from 13 residues. V was trimmed by 4 bases and J by 0 bases, leaving 7 bases between them. Germline V gene lookup returns CDR1 GTSNPN and CDR2 SVGIG (reference sequence). The DNA for the CDR3 is TGTGCCTGGACAAGAGGCTCTGGAAACACCATATATTTT. Encoded protein: CAWTRGSGNTIYF.

The chain joins TRBV5-1 to TRBJ2-7, with 9 bases identical to TRBD1. This CDR3 comprises 14 residues. Germline loops: CDR1 SGHRS, CDR2 YFSETQ. V dropped 4 bases and J dropped 6; count of bases not matched to a gene: 8. The CDR3 nucleotides are TGCGCCAGCAGCCCCACCGGGACAGGGCTCGAGCAGTACTTC. Translated: CASSPTGTGLEQYF. Together with reference TRBV5-1 and TRBJ2-7, the CDR3 gives the full variable domain: KAGVTQTPRYLIKTRGQQVTLSCSPISGHRSVSWYQQTPGQGLQFLFEYFSETQRNKGNFPGRFSGRQFSNSRSEMNVSTLELGDSALYLCASSPTGTGLEQYFGPGTRLTVT.

As for this clone: A junction boundary mismatches the germline segment, possibly from a read error. This chain joins TRBV7-7 and TRBJ2-3; 9 bases agree with TRBD1. The CDR3 sequence is 17 residues long. Germline CDR1 and CDR2: SSHAT and FNYEAQ (reference sequence). The DNA for the CDR3 is TGTGCTAGCAGCTTAGGTTTGGGGACAGGGTCGACAGATACGCAGTATTTT. This translates into CASSLGLGTGSTDTQYF.